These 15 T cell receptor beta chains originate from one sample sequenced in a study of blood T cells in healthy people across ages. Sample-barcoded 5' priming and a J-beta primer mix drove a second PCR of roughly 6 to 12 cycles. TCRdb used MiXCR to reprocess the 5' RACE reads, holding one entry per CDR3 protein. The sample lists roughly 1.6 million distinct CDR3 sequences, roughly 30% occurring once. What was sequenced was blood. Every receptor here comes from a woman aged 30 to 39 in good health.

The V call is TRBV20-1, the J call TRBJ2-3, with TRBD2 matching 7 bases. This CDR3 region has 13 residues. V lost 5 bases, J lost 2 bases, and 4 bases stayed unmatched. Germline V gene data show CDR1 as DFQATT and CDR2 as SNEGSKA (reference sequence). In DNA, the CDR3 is TGCAGTGCTTGCGGGGGAGACACAGATACGCAGTATTTT. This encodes CSACGGDTDTQYF.

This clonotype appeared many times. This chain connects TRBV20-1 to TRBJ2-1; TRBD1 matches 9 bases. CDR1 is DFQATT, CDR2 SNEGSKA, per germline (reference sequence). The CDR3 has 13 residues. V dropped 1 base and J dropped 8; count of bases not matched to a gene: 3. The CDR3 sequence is CSARGGQGDEQFF. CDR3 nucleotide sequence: TGCAGTGCTAGAGGGGGACAGGGCGATGAGCAGTTCTTC.

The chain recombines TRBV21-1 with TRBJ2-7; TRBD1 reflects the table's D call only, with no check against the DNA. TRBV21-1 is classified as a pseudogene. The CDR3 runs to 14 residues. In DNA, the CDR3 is TGTGCCAGCAGCAGTGACAGGGTGACCTACGAGCAGTACTTC. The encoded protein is CASSSDRVTYEQYF.

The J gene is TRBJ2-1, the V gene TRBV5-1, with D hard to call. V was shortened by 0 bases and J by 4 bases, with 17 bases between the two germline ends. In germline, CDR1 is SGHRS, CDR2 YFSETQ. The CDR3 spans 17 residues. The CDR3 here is CASSLALGQDKYNEQFF. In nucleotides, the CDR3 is TGCGCCAGCAGCTTGGCCCTAGGTCAGGATAAGTACAATGAGCAGTTCTTC.

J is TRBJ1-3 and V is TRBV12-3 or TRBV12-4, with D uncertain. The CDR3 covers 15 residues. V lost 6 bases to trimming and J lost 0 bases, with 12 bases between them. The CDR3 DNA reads TGTGCCAGCAGAACCGGGTCTTACTCTGGAAACACCATATATTTT. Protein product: CASRTGSYSGNTIYF.

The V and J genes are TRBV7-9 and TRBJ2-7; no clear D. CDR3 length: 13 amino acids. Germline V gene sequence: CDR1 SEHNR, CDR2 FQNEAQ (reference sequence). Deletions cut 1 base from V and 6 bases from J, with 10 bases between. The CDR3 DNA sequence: TGTGCCAGCAGCTTAGGGCAATCGGTCGAGCAGTACTTC. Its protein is CASSLGQSVEQYF.

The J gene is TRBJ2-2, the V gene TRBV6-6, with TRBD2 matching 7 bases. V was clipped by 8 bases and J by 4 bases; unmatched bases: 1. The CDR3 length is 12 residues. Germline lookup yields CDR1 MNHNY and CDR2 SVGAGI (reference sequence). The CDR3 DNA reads TGTGCCAGCGCGGGGGTCACCGGGGAGCTGTTTTTT. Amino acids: CASAGVTGELFF.

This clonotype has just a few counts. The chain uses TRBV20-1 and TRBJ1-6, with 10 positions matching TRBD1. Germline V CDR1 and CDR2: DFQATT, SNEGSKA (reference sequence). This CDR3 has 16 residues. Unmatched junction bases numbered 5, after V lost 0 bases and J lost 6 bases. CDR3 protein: CSARDRRTGGNSPLHF. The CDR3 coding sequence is TGCAGTGCTAGAGATCGACGGACAGGGGGTAATTCACCCCTCCACTTT.

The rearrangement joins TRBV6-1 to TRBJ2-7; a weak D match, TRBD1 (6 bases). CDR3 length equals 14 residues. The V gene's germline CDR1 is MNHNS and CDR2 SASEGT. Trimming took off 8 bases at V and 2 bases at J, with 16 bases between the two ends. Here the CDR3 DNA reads TGTGCCAGCTTCAGGGCAGGGGACCCCTACGAGCAGTACTTC. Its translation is CASFRAGDPYEQYF.

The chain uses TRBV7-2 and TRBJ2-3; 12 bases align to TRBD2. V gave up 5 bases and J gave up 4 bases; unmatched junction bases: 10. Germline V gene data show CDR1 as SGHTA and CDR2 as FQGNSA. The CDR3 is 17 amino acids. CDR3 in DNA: TGTGCCAGCAGCGCCCCTAGCGGGAGGGCCAGGGCAGATACGCAGTATTTT. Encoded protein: CASSAPSGRARADTQYF.

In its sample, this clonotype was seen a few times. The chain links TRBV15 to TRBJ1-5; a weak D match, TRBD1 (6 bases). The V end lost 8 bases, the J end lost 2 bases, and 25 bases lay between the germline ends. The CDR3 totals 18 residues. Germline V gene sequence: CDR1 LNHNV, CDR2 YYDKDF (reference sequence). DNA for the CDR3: TGTGCCACCCACCCCGAGAGGTCCCACAAGGGGGGCAATCAGCCCCAGCATTTT. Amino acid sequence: CATHPERSHKGGNQPQHF.

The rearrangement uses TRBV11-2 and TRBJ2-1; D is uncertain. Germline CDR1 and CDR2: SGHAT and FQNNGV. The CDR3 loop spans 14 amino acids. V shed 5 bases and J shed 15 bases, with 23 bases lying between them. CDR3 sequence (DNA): TGTGCCAGCAGCAATAGTCACGGCGGCACAATCGGGTTCTTC. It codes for CASSNSHGGTIGFF.

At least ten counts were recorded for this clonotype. The CDR3 DNA reads TGTGCCAGCAGCCAAGTAGGGATCAGAAGCGGCTACACCTTC. Translation gives CASSQVGIRSGYTF. The chain has TRBV3-1 and TRBJ1-2; D is uncertain. CDR1 is LGHDT and CDR2 is YNNKEL in the germline V gene (reference sequence). V lost 1 base and J lost 8, with 14 bases in between. This CDR3 contains 14 residues.

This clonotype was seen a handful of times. CDR3 loop: CARTGQRGSTDTQYF. CDR3 in DNA: TGTGCCAGGACTGGACAGCGGGGGAGCACAGATACGCAGTATTTT. The gene calls are TRBV28 and TRBJ2-3, with 8 nucleotides matching TRBD2. J lost 0 bases, V lost 9 bases, and 8 bases had no gene match. CDR3 length: 15 residues. Germline CDR1 reads MDHEN; CDR2 reads SYDVKM.

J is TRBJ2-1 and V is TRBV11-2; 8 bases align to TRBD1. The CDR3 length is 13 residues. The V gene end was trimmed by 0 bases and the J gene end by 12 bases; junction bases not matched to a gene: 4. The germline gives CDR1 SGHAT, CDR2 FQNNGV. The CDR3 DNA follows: TGTGCCAGCAGCTTAGACCGGGACAGGAGGCAGTTCTTC. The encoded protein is CASSLDRDRRQFF.